This T cell receptor beta chain was captured by sequencing in a study of blood T cell repertoires in COVID-19. The V and J ends lost 3 bases and 4 bases, in that order; junction bases with no gene match: 3. Per the germline V gene, CDR1 is SGDLS and CDR2 is YYNGEE. CDR3 size: 14 residues. Clones were sequenced by immunoSEQ multiplex PCR, and TCRdb holds only the in-frame ones, with some missing. The profile shows some 130,000 clones, roughly nine tenths of them singletons. Input material: peripheral blood. The rearrangement links TRBV9 to TRBJ1-4; 7 bases map to TRBD1. This sequence was found in a man aged 55 to 69 with COVID-19, enrolled during active disease. In DNA form, the CDR3 reads TGTGCCAGCAGCGCGGGACAGAATAATGAAAAACTGTTTTTT. It encodes CASSAGQNNEKLFF.